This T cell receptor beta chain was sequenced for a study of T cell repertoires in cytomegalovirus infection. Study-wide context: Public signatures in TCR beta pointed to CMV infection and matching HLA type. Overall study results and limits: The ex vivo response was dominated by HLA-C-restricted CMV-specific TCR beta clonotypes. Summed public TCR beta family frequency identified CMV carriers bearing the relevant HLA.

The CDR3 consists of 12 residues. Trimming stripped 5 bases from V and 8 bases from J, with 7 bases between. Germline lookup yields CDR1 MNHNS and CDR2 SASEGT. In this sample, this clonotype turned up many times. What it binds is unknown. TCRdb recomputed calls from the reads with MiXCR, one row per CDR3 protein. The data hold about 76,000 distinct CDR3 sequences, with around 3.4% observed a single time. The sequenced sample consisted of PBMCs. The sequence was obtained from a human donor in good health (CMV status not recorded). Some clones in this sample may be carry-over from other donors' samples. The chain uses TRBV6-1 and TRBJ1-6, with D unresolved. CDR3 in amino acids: CASSQVDSPLHF. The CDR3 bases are TGTGCCAGCAGTCAGGTAGATTCACCCCTCCACTTT.